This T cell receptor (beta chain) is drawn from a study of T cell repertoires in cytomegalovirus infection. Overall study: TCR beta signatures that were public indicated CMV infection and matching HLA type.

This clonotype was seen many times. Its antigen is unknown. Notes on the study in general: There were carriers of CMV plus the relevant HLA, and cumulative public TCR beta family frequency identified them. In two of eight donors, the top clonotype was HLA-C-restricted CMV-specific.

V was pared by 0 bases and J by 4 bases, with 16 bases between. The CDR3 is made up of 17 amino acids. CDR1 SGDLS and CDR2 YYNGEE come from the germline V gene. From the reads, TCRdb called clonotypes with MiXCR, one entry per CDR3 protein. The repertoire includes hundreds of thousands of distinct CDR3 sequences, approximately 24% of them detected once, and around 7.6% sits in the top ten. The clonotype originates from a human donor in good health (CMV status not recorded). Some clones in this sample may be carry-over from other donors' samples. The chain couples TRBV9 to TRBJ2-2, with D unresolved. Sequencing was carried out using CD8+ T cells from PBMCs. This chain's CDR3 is CASSVGSSSVSTGELFF. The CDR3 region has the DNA TGTGCCAGCAGCGTAGGTTCCTCGAGCGTATCCACCGGGGAGCTGTTTTTT.